The 14 T cell receptor beta chains given below trace back to one sample, sequenced in a study of spatial heterogeneity in lung cancer. TCRdb called the 5' RACE reads again in MiXCR, with one record for every CDR3 protein. The data contain fewer than 1,500 distinct CDR3 sequences, around 9.3% of them singletons. Overall study findings and caveats: In tumors, expanded intratumoral alpha and beta TCR counts tracked mutation counts.

Time point in this sample: sample taken at primary tumor resection. Their antigens are not known. Sequencing was performed on lung tumor tissue, taken at surgery. The receptors were sampled from a male donor with early-stage non-small cell lung cancer.

The gene calls are TRBV28 and TRBJ2-1; 8 nucleotides align to TRBD1. Per germline, CDR1 MDHEN and CDR2 SYDVKM. The CDR3 is made up of 16 amino acids. V shed 5 bases, J shed 7 bases, and the junction held 13 bases outside the gene matches. The CDR3 loop reads CASSEPGTGLRNEQFF. CDR3 DNA: TGTGCCAGCAGTGAGCCTGGGACAGGCTTAAGGAATGAGCAGTTCTTC. Drawing the rest from reference TRBV28 and TRBJ2-1, the complete variable domain is DVKVTQSSRYLVKRTGEKVFLECVQDMDHENMFWYRQDPGLGLRLIYFSYDVKMKEKGDIPEGYSVSREKKERFSLILESASTNQTSMYLCASSEPGTGLRNEQFFGPGTRLTVL.

This clonotype was picked up a small number of times. The chain combines TRBV27 with TRBJ2-5; the D is unclear. In germline, CDR1 is MNHEY, CDR2 SMNVEV (reference sequence). The V and J ends lost 5 bases and 5 bases respectively, with 15 bases between them. The CDR3 spans 14 residues. The CDR3 here is CASSPGAGGETQYF. Written as DNA, the CDR3 is TGTGCCAGCAGTCCAGGCGCAGGCGGCGAGACCCAGTACTTC.

This clonotype rates as large. The chain employs TRBV5-1 and TRBJ2-7; 9 bases agree with TRBD1. Trimming removed 0 bases from V and 5 bases from J; junction bases left unmatched: 12. The V gene's germline CDR1 is SGHRS and CDR2 YFSETQ. The CDR3 length is 17 residues. As DNA, the CDR3 is TGCGCCAGCAGCTTGGGGACAGGGGAACGCCCTACCCACGAGCAGTACTTC. Translation: CASSLGTGERPTHEQYF.

The rearrangement links TRBV4-2 to TRBJ2-2; 12 nucleotides agree with TRBD1. The V gene's germline CDR1 is LGHNA and CDR2 YNFKEQ. The trim removed 0 bases at V and 5 bases at J, leaving 4 bases unmatched. This CDR3 comprises 17 residues. CDR3: CASSQDGGQGATGELFF. The DNA for the CDR3 is TGTGCCAGCAGCCAAGATGGGGGACAGGGGGCAACCGGGGAGCTGTTTTTT.

By share, this clonotype counts as medium-sized. The chain links TRBV7-2 to TRBJ2-7; weak D call: TRBD2 (6 bases). Trimming left V 5 bases short and J 12 bases short, with 17 bases between. The CDR3 extends over 12 amino acids. The germline V gene encodes CDR1 SGHTA and CDR2 FQGNSA. DNA for the CDR3: TGTGCCAGCAGCCAACTTCGCGGAGCGGGGTACTTC. Translation: CASSQLRGAGYF.

By frequency in the sample, this clonotype is medium-sized (0.01 to 0.1%). This sequence joins TRBV7-3 and TRBJ2-3; D possibly corresponds to TRBD2 (6 bases). The CDR3 has 13 residues. Looked up from germline, CDR1 is SGHTA and CDR2 is FQGTGA. V lost 2 bases to trimming and J lost 3 bases, with 6 bases between them. The CDR3 nucleotides read TGTGCCAGCAGCTTAGGAGGGACAGATACGCAGTATTTT. Translation gives CASSLGGTDTQYF.

This clonotype was observed many times. The J gene is TRBJ2-2, the V gene TRBV5-4, with D possibly TRBD2 on 7 matching bases. CDR3 length: 15 amino acids. CDR1 and CDR2 (germline): SGHNT, YYREEE (reference sequence). Trimming pared 0 bases from V and 6 bases from J, leaving 12 bases between. CDR3 loop: CASSLGQAGAGELFF. CDR3 DNA sequence: TGTGCCAGCAGCTTGGGACAGGCGGGGGCCGGGGAGCTGTTTTTT.

By sample fraction, this clonotype is medium-sized. This chain links TRBV24-1 with TRBJ2-1; 8 nucleotides line up with TRBD2. This CDR3 has 14 residues. CDR1 and CDR2 from the germline V gene are KGHDR and SFDVKD. V was clipped by 4 bases and J by 3 bases; unmatched bases: 1. CDR3 nucleotide sequence: TGTGCCACCAGTGAAGCGGGAGACTACAATGAGCAGTTCTTC. Encoded protein: CATSEAGDYNEQFF.

By share of the sample, this clonotype is medium-sized. V usage is TRBV20-1 and J usage is TRBJ2-3; 12 nucleotides agree with TRBD2. The V segment lost 6 bases and the J segment 6 bases; nucleotides outside the gene matches: 7. The CDR3 covers 14 residues. CDR1 DFQATT and CDR2 SNEGSKA come from the germline V gene (reference sequence). Here the CDR3 DNA reads TGCAGTGCCTTGACTAGCGGGAGAGTGGATACGCAGTATTTT. Translation: CSALTSGRVDTQYF.

This clonotype has ten or more counts. The chain employs TRBV5-1 and TRBJ2-7, with D possibly matching TRBD1 (6 bases). The CDR3 runs to 14 residues. Germline CDR1 reads SGHRS; CDR2 reads YFSETQ. Trimming took 0 bases from V and 5 from J, leaving 12 bases between them. The CDR3 DNA sequence: TGCGCCAGCAGCTTGGTTACAGGGCGAAACGAGCAGTACTTC. It specifies CASSLVTGRNEQYF.

This clonotype came up many times. The rearrangement links TRBV3-1 to TRBJ2-6; no firm D call. Looked up from germline, CDR1 is LGHDT and CDR2 is YNNKEL (reference sequence). The V and J ends lost 11 bases and 0 bases respectively, with 14 bases between them. There are 15 residues in the CDR3. In nucleotides, the CDR3 is TGTGCCGGGCCTCAACCTATCTCTGGGGCCAACGTCCTGACTTTC. Amino acid sequence: CAGPQPISGANVLTF.

This clonotype is termed large. The chain joins TRBV27 to TRBJ2-7; weak D call: TRBD2 (6 bases). Trimming took 4 bases from V and 4 from J, leaving 17 bases between them. CDR3 length equals 15 residues. Germline loops: CDR1 MNHEY, CDR2 SMNVEV (reference sequence). CDR3 coding DNA: TGTGCCAGCAGTTCCCCGACTAGTAGTATGTACGAGCAGTACTTC. Its translation is CASSSPTSSMYEQYF.

This clonotype is medium-sized by share. The chain recombines TRBV20-1 with TRBJ2-1; weak D call: TRBD2 (5 bases). The V gene's germline CDR1 is DFQATT and CDR2 SNEGSKA (reference sequence). Trimming took off 6 bases at V and 3 bases at J, with 15 bases between the two ends. The CDR3 totals 14 residues. CDR3 nucleotide sequence: TGCAGTGCCGGACTCCTCGCGGGCTACAATGAGCAGTTCTTC. As protein: CSAGLLAGYNEQFF.

This clonotype was counted only a few times. This chain joins TRBV18 and TRBJ1-3; D ambiguous. The CDR3 totals 15 residues. The V end lost 0 bases, the J end lost 0 bases, and 6 bases lay between the germline ends. Germline lookup yields CDR1 KGHSH and CDR2 LQKENI. CDR3: CASSPPVGSGNTIYF. The CDR3 DNA follows: TGTGCCAGCTCACCACCCGTCGGCTCTGGAAACACCATATATTTT.